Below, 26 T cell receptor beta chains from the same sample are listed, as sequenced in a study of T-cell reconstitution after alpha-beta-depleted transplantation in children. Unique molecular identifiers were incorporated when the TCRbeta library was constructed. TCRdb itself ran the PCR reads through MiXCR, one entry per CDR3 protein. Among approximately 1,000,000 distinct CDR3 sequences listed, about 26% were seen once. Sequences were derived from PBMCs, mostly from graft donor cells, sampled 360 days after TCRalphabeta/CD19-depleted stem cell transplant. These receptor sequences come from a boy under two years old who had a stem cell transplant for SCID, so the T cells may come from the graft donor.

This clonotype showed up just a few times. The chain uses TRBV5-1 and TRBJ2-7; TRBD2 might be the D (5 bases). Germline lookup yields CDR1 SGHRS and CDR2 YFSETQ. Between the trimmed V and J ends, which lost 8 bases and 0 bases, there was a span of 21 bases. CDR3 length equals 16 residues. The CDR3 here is CASTHSSPMSSYEQYF. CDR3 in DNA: TGCGCCAGTACTCATTCTAGCCCTATGAGCTCCTACGAGCAGTACTTC.

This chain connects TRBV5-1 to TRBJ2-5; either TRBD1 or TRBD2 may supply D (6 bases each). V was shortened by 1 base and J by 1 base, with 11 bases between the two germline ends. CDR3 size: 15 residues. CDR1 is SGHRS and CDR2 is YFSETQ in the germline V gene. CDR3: CASSLNGGGQETQYF. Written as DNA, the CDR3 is TGCGCCAGCAGCTTGAACGGAGGGGGCCAAGAGACCCAGTACTTC.

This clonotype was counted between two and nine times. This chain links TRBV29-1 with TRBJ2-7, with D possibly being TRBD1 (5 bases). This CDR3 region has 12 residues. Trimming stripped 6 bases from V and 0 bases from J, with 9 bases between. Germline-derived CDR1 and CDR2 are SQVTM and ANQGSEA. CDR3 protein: CSVADSSYEQYF. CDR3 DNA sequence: TGCAGCGTCGCCGACAGCTCCTACGAGCAGTACTTC.

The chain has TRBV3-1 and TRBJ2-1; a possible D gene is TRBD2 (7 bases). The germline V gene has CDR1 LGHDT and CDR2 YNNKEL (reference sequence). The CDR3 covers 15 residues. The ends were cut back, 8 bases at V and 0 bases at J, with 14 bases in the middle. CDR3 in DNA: TGTGCCAGCCGGGGGCGGGGGCCCTCCTACAATGAGCAGTTCTTC. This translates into CASRGRGPSYNEQFF.

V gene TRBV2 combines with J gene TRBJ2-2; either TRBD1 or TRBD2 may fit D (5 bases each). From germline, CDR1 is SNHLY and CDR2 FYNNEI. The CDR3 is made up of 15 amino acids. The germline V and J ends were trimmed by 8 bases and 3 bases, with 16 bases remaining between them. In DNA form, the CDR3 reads TGTGCCAGCCTACCCAGGGCTAGCTACACCGGGGAGCTGTTTTTT. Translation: CASLPRASYTGELFF.

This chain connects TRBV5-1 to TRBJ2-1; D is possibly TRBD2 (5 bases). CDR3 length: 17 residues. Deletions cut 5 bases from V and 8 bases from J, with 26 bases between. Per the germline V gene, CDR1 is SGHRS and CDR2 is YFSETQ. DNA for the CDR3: TGCGCCAGCAGTTTGCCAGCGGTTATAGGTTTGGGGTATGAGCAGTTCTTC. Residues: CASSLPAVIGLGYEQFF.

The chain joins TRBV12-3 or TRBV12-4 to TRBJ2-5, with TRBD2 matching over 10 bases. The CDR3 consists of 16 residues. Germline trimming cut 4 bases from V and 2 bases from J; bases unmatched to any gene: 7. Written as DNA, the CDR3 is TGTGCCAGCAGTTCGTGGACTAGCGGAGCACAAGAGACCCAGTACTTC. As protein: CASSSWTSGAQETQYF.

The chain's CDR3 is CASSPRTGGNYGYTF. For the CDR3, the DNA is TGTGCCAGCAGTCCGCGGACAGGGGGTAACTATGGCTACACCTTC. The chain couples TRBV12-3 or TRBV12-4 to TRBJ1-2; 10 positions match TRBD1. Trimming at V came to 5 bases and at J to 1 base, leaving 4 bases not matched to a gene. The CDR3 contains 15 residues.

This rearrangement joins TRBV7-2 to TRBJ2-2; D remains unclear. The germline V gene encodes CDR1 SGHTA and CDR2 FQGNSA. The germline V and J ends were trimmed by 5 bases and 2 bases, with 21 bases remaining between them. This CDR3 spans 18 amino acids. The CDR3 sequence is CASSRDLRPPRNTGELFF. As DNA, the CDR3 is TGTGCCAGCAGCCGCGATTTAAGGCCGCCCCGAAACACCGGGGAGCTGTTTTTT.

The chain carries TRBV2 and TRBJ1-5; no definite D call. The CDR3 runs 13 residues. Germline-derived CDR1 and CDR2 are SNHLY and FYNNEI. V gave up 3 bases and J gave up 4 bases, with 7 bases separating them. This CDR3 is CASSELGNQPQHF. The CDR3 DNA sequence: TGTGCCAGCAGTGAGTTGGGGAATCAGCCCCAGCATTTT.

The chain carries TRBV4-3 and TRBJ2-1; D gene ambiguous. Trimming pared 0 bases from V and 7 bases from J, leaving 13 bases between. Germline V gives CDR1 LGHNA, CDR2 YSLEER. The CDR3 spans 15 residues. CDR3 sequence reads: CASSQDKRGWNEQFF. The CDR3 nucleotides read TGCGCCAGCAGCCAAGATAAAAGAGGTTGGAATGAGCAGTTCTTC.

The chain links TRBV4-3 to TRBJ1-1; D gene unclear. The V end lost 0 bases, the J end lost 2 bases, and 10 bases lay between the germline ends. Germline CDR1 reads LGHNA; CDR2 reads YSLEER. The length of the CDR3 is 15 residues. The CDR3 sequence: CASSQDYRANTEAFF. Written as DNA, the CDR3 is TGCGCCAGCAGCCAAGATTATAGGGCAAACACTGAAGCTTTCTTT.

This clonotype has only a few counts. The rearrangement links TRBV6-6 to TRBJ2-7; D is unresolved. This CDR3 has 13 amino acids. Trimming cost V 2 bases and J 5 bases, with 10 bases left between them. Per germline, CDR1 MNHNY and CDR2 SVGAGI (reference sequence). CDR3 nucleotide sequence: TGTGCCAGCAGTTACAATGGGGTCCACGAGCAGTACTTC. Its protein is CASSYNGVHEQYF.

The CDR3 nucleotides are TGCAGCGTTTCTTTCGGACAGGGGGTTCAGCATTTT. The encoded protein is CSVSFGQGVQHF. The chain is built from TRBV29-1 and TRBJ1-5; TRBD1 matches 10 bases. This CDR3 spans 12 amino acids. Germline CDR1 is SQVTM and CDR2 is ANQGSEA. After removal of 5 bases from V and 13 bases from J, the junction contained 8 bases not matched to a gene.

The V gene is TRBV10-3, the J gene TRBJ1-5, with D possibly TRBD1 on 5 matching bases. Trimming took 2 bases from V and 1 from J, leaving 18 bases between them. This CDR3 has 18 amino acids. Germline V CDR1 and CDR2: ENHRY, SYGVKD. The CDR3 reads CAISEQDTQYPSNQPQHF. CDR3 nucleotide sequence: TGTGCCATCAGTGAGCAGGACACGCAGTACCCCAGCAATCAGCCCCAGCATTTT.

CDR3 DNA sequence: TGTGCCAGCAGCCCATACCCTACTAGCGGGGGGTACTATGAGCAGTTCTTC. Translating it yields CASSPYPTSGGYYEQFF. This rearrangement joins TRBV13 to TRBJ2-1; 12 bases are shared with TRBD2. V dropped 5 bases and J dropped 8; count of bases not matched to a gene: 13. The germline V gene has CDR1 PRHDT and CDR2 FYEKMQ (reference sequence). CDR3 length: 17 residues.

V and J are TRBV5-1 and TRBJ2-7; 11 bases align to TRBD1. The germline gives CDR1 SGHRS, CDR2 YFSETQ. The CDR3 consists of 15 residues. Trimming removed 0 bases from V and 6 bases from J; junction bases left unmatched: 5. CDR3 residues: CASSLVGQGATEQYF. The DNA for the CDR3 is TGCGCCAGCAGCTTGGTAGGACAGGGGGCTACCGAGCAGTACTTC.

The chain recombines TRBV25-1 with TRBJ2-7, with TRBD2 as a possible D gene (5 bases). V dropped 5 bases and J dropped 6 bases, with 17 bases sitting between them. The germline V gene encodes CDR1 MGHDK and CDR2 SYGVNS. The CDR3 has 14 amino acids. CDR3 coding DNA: TGTGCCAGCAGTAGGGCGGGTCCGCCTCGCGAGCAGTACTTC. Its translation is CASSRAGPPREQYF.

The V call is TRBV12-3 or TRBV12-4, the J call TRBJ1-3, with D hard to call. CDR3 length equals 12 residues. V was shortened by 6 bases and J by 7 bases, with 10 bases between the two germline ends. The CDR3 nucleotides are TGTGCCAGCAGCGGCGGCTTGAACACCATATATTTT. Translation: CASSGGLNTIYF.

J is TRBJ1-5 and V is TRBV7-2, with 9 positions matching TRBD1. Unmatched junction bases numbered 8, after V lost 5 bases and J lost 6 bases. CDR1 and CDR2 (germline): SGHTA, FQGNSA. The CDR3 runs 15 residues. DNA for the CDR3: TGTGCCAGCAGCGTGACAGGGGGGGCGGGTCAGCCCCAGCATTTT. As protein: CASSVTGGAGQPQHF.

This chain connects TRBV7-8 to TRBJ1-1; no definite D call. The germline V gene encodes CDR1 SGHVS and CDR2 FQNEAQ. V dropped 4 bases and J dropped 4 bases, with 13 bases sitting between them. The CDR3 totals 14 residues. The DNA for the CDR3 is TGTGCCAGCAGCTACGCTAGGGTGGGCACTGAAGCTTTCTTT. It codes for CASSYARVGTEAFF.

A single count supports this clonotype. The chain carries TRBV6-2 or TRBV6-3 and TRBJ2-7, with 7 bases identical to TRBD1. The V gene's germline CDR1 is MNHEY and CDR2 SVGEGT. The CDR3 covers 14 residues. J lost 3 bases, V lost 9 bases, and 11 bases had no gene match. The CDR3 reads CASTRQGSHYEQYF. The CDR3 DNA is TGTGCCAGTACCAGACAGGGATCCCACTACGAGCAGTACTTC.

This CDR3 is CASSPGLFWGEQYF. The CDR3 region has the DNA TGTGCCAGCAGTCCCGGACTGTTCTGGGGCGAGCAGTACTTC. The V and J genes are TRBV12-3 or TRBV12-4 and TRBJ2-7, with D possibly TRBD2 on 5 matching bases. The CDR3 has 14 amino acids. The V end was cut by 5 bases, the J end by 6 bases, with 17 bases between.

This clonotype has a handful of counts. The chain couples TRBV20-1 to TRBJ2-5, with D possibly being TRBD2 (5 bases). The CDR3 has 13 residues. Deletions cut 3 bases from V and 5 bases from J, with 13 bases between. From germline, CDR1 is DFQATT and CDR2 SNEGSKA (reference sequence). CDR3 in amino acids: CSASPGLGETQYF. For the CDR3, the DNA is TGCAGTGCTAGTCCCGGACTTGGGGAGACCCAGTACTTC.

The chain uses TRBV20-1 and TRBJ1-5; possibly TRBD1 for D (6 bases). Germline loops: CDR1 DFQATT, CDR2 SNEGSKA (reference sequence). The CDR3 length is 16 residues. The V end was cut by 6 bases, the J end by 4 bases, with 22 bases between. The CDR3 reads CSASMFAGTLNQPQHF. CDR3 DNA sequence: TGCAGTGCCTCCATGTTTGCCGGGACATTGAATCAGCCCCAGCATTTT.

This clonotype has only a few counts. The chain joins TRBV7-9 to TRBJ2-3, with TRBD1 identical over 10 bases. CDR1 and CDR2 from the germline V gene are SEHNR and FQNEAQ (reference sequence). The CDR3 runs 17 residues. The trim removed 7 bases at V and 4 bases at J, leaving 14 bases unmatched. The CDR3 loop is CASTSLRTGGRADTQYF. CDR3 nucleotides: TGTGCCAGCACCTCCCTAAGGACAGGGGGTCGAGCAGATACGCAGTATTTT.